This T cell receptor (beta chain) originates from a study of cytomegalovirus exposure and HLA in healthy donors. PCR amplification relied on 60 Vbeta primers (plus 13 Jbeta primers). The repertoire was sequenced with immunoSEQ multiplex PCR; TCRdb's copy has only in-frame clones and lacks some. This sample has about 120,000 clones, with 78% found just once. The CDR3 spans 15 residues. Trimming took 2 bases from V and 5 from J; bases not matched to a gene: 6. From germline, CDR1 is SGDLS and CDR2 YYNGEE. Study-level results: In a later analysis, at a false discovery rate of 0.05, roughly 18,000 TCR beta sequences were associated with HLA alleles. As a later analysis revealed, the rate of TCR association differed by HLA locus, with DRB1 most and HLA-C fewest.

Each donor's status was that of a healthy bone marrow donor. Comment on this clone: Its specificity is not known.

This chain links TRBV9 with TRBJ2-5, with TRBD2 matching over 10 bases. The receptor comes from a man aged 25-40 years in good health and CMV-seropositive. Source material: PBMCs. The CDR3 here is CASSVSGRAAETQYF. CDR3 nucleotide sequence: TGTGCCAGCAGCGTGAGCGGGAGGGCCGCGGAGACCCAGTACTTC.